The 8 T cell receptor beta chains in this list originate from one sample, sequenced in a study of PD-1 blockade in classical Hodgkin lymphoma (TCRdb year 2020). The meaning of the sample's time point label: cycle 1 day 1 (C1D1), immediately before nivolumab initiation. All trial patients had relapsed after autologous stem cell transplantation, with cohorts A, B and C differing in prior brentuximab vedotin exposure. Using a Miltenyi CD4+ T cell isolation kit, CD4+ T cells were purified from thawed PBMCs through magnetic negative selection. Library generation was performed with the immunoSEQ multiplex PCR assay. In its TCRdb copy, this immuneACCESS table keeps in-frame sequences only and misses some clones. Where compared with another copy, unresolved V genes explain less than half of these, and the others have no known cause. The sample table contains 9,500 to 15,000 clones; only one count was recorded for more than 65% of them. The ten largest clones represent about 1.4% of the sample.

The sample in question was CD4+ T cells from blood, obtained at baseline. The receptor source for this set is a human donor with classical Hodgkin lymphoma.

The chain links TRBV5-1 to TRBJ2-3, with D possibly being TRBD1 (5 bases). With 0 bases removed from V and 3 bases from J, the gap between germline ends came to 11 bases. The CDR3 length is 15 residues. Germline values: CDR1 SGHRS, CDR2 YFSETQ. DNA for the CDR3: TGCGCCAGCAGCTTGGGAGGCAGGGATACAGATACGCAGTATTTT. Protein: CASSLGGRDTDTQYF. Full variable domain (outside the CDR3, taken from reference TRBV5-1 and TRBJ2-3): KAGVTQTPRYLIKTRGQQVTLSCSPISGHRSVSWYQQTPGQGLQFLFEYFSETQRNKGNFPGRFSGRQFSNSRSEMNVSTLELGDSALYLCASSLGGRDTDTQYFGPGTRLTVL.

To note about this clone: The sample carries other DNA sequences with the same CDR3. This chain uses TRBV5-1 with TRBJ1-6; 10 positions match TRBD1. V shed 4 bases, J shed 10 bases, and the junction held 5 bases outside the gene matches. There are 14 residues in the CDR3. Germline CDR1 is SGHRS and CDR2 is YFSETQ. DNA of the CDR3: TGCGCCAGCAGCCTGGGGACAGGGGAATCACCCCTCCACTTT. Protein: CASSLGTGESPLHF.

The chain employs TRBV2 and TRBJ2-1, with TRBD1 identical over 9 bases. Germline values: CDR1 SNHLY, CDR2 FYNNEI. The CDR3 is made up of 17 amino acids. V was clipped by 7 bases and J by 1 base; unmatched bases: 11. CDR3 nucleotide sequence: TGTGCCAGCACCTATACGCGCGGGACAGGGTCCTACAATGAGCAGTTCTTC. Translated, it gives CASTYTRGTGSYNEQFF.

The chain has TRBV5-4 and TRBJ2-7, with D possibly being TRBD2 (5 bases). The CDR3 contains 14 residues. Trimming removed 3 bases from V and 0 bases from J, with 10 bases in between. Germline values: CDR1 SGHNT, CDR2 YYREEE (reference sequence). The CDR3, as DNA: TGTGCCAGCAGCTGGGCCACTAGCTCCTACGAGCAGTACTTC. Translated: CASSWATSSYEQYF.

The chain uses TRBV18 and TRBJ2-2; D is uncertain. CDR3 length: 15 residues. Trimming left V 2 bases short and J 0 bases short, with 7 bases between. Germline CDR1 is KGHSH and CDR2 is LQKENI. The CDR3 reads CASSPREANTGELFF. The CDR3 DNA sequence: TGTGCCAGCTCACCAAGGGAAGCGAACACCGGGGAGCTGTTTTTT.

The rearrangement joins TRBV6-5 to TRBJ2-1, with D unclear. With 1 base removed from V and 5 bases from J, the gap between germline ends came to 9 bases. This CDR3 is 14 amino acids long. CDR1 is MNHEY and CDR2 is SVGAGI in the germline V gene. In DNA form, the CDR3 reads TGTGCCAGCAGTTACTTCGGCTCTGACAATGAGCAGTTCTTC. Residues: CASSYFGSDNEQFF.

The V gene is TRBV19, the J gene TRBJ2-3; 7 nucleotides match TRBD2. The CDR3 spans 13 residues. Germline V CDR1 and CDR2: LNHDA, SQIVND (reference sequence). The J segment lost 1 base and the V segment lost 10 bases, leaving 5 bases of the junction unmatched. The CDR3: CATRGGGTDTQYF. DNA of the CDR3: TGTGCCACACGGGGAGGGGGCACAGATACGCAGTATTTT.

V and J are TRBV28 and TRBJ1-5, with 9 positions matching TRBD1. The V gene's germline CDR1 is MDHEN and CDR2 SYDVKM. This CDR3 is 14 amino acids long. V was clipped by 7 bases and J by 7 bases; unmatched bases: 8. CDR3 in DNA: TGTGCCAGCACGCTCTGGACAGGGGTCCAGCCCCAGCATTTT. Translating it yields CASTLWTGVQPQHF.